A single sample is the source of the 16 T cell receptor beta chains below, sequenced in a study of blood T cell repertoires in COVID-19. Sequenced by immunoSEQ multiplex PCR; TCRdb stores in-frame clones only, minus some. The sample carries fewer than 75,000 clones, 87% recorded once. Specimen: peripheral blood. These receptors originate from a man aged 50 or older with active COVID-19.

The table lists this clone with a count of one. The chain uses TRBV5-1 and TRBJ2-2; TRBD1 matches at 7 bases. CDR1 SGHRS and CDR2 YFSETQ come from the germline V gene. After removal of 1 base from V and 0 bases from J, the junction contained 6 bases not matched to a gene. This CDR3 contains 17 residues. Here the CDR3 reads CASSLSPGQPNTGELFF. The CDR3 DNA reads TGCGCCAGCAGCTTGAGTCCGGGACAGCCGAACACCGGGGAGCTGTTTTTT.

The genes are TRBV9 and TRBJ1-1; no clear D gene. The V and J ends lost 3 bases and 11 bases respectively, with 14 bases between them. Germline CDR1 is SGDLS and CDR2 is YYNGEE. The length of the CDR3 is 12 residues. The CDR3 DNA sequence: TGTGCCAGCAGCGGGGGAGAAAGTAGGGCTTTCTTT. Amino acid sequence: CASSGGESRAFF. The full variable domain, its missing parts supplied by reference TRBV9 and TRBJ1-1, is DSGVTQTPKHLITATGQRVTLRCSPRSGDLSVYWYQQSLDQGLQFLIQYYNGEERAKGNILERFSAQQFPDLHSELNLSSLELGDSALYFCASSGGESRAFFGQGTRLTVV.

V and J are TRBV21-1 and TRBJ2-6; the table's D gene call, TRBD1, was not cross checked with the DNA. TRBV21-1 is assigned pseudogene status. The CDR3 spans 15 residues. The CDR3 region is CASPTGFSGANVLTF. CDR3 DNA sequence: TGTGCCAGTCCGACAGGGTTCTCTGGGGCCAACGTCCTGACTTTC.

This chain joins TRBV28 and TRBJ2-1; 7 bases are shared with TRBD2. The germline V gene has CDR1 MDHEN and CDR2 SYDVKM. The V segment lost 5 bases and the J segment 4 bases; nucleotides outside the gene matches: 11. This CDR3 region has 16 residues. The CDR3 spells CASSPWTRREYNEQFF. The CDR3 bases are TGTGCCAGCAGTCCCTGGACTAGACGGGAATACAATGAGCAGTTCTTC.

The V and J genes are TRBV6-2 or TRBV6-3 and TRBJ1-1; TRBD1 is a possible D gene (5 bases). The V end lost 5 bases, the J end lost 4 bases, and 17 bases lay between the germline ends. Germline CDR1 reads MNHEY; CDR2 reads SVGEGT. The CDR3 has 15 amino acids. The chain's CDR3 is CASSALRDSPTEAFF. CDR3 DNA: TGTGCCAGCAGTGCTTTACGGGACTCCCCCACTGAAGCTTTCTTT.

This clone was seen once. The rearrangement uses TRBV28 and TRBJ2-7; 8 bases are a match to TRBD1. The CDR3 consists of 16 residues. The germline V gene has CDR1 MDHEN and CDR2 SYDVKM. V trimming: 5 bases; J trimming: 3 bases; junction bases outside the gene matches: 12. The CDR3 coding sequence is TGTGCCAGCAGTCTTCCCCGGGACAGGATAAGCTACGAGCAGTACTTC. The encoded protein is CASSLPRDRISYEQYF.

The rearrangement links TRBV9 to TRBJ2-1, with 10 nucleotides matching TRBD2. The CDR3 is 15 residues long. Germline-derived CDR1 and CDR2 are SGDLS and YYNGEE. The junction had 8 bases not matched to a gene; V was cut back by 4 bases and J by 7 bases. The CDR3 reads CASSLRGLAVNEQFF. DNA of the CDR3: TGTGCCAGCAGCCTCAGAGGACTAGCGGTGAATGAGCAGTTCTTC.

This clone has just one count. The V gene is TRBV5-4, the J gene TRBJ1-2; D remains ambiguous. The CDR3 length is 14 residues. Trimming removed 2 bases at V and 2 bases at J, with 10 bases between. CDR1 SGHNT and CDR2 YYREEE come from the germline V gene (reference sequence). This CDR3 is CASSFDPGNYGYTF. As DNA, the CDR3 is TGTGCCAGCAGCTTTGATCCGGGAAACTATGGCTACACCTTC.

This clone was recorded once. V and J are TRBV9 and TRBJ2-3; D uncertain. V was trimmed by 5 bases and J by 0 bases, leaving 4 bases between them. The CDR3 contains 12 residues. The V gene's germline CDR1 is SGDLS and CDR2 YYNGEE. CDR3 DNA sequence: TGTGCCAGCAGTCGTAGCACAGATACGCAGTATTTT. The encoded protein is CASSRSTDTQYF.

The genes are TRBV7-2 and TRBJ1-2, with 9 nucleotides matching TRBD1. The CDR3 length is 15 residues. Germline CDR1 is SGHTA and CDR2 is FQGNSA. Losses at the gene ends were 3 bases for V and 6 bases for J; bases not matched to a gene: 8. CDR3 amino acids: CASSFFGTGNNGYTF. CDR3 DNA sequence: TGTGCCAGCAGCTTCTTCGGGACAGGGAACAATGGCTACACCTTC.

V usage is TRBV7-9 and J usage is TRBJ2-2; maybe TRBD2 (6 bases). V was pared by 5 bases and J by 4 bases, with 20 bases between. Germline values: CDR1 SEHNR, CDR2 FQNEAQ (reference sequence). The CDR3 is 17 residues long. Written as DNA, the CDR3 is TGTGCCAGCAGCCAGCCTTATGGGGAGGTCAGCACCGGGGAGCTGTTTTTT. Translation gives CASSQPYGEVSTGELFF.

This chain joins TRBV4-3 and TRBJ1-2; 11 positions match TRBD1. The CDR3 consists of 15 residues. The germline V gene has CDR1 LGHNA and CDR2 YSLEER. V shed 1 base and J 6 bases; nucleotides not matched to a gene: 4. The CDR3 sequence is CASSQARTGGDGYTF. CDR3 coding DNA: TGCGCCAGCAGCCAAGCCCGGACAGGGGGCGATGGCTACACCTTC.

The rearrangement uses TRBV19 and TRBJ2-1; 10 nucleotides line up with TRBD1. CDR3 length: 14 residues. Trimming took 7 bases from V and 5 from J; bases not matched to a gene: 5. Germline V lookup: CDR1 LNHDA, CDR2 SQIVND (reference sequence). CDR3 DNA: TGTGCCAGTAAGAGCGACAGGGGGCACAATGAGCAGTTCTTC. This sequence encodes CASKSDRGHNEQFF.

The V and J genes are TRBV7-2 and TRBJ1-2; 9 bases align to TRBD1. The CDR3 has 15 residues. The germline gives CDR1 SGHTA, CDR2 FQGNSA. J lost 8 bases, V lost 1 base, and 8 bases had no gene match. The CDR3 loop is CASSLDSTGGRGYTF. DNA for the CDR3: TGTGCCAGCAGCTTAGACTCGACAGGGGGTAGGGGCTACACCTTC.

This clone was seen only a few times. This rearrangement joins TRBV6-1 to TRBJ2-2; D may be TRBD1 (6 bases). V was clipped by 4 bases and J by 2 bases, with 17 bases between them. The CDR3 totals 17 residues. Per germline, CDR1 MNHNS and CDR2 SASEGT. The CDR3 is CASSGTGSPLNTGELFF. The DNA of the CDR3 is TGTGCCAGCAGTGGCACAGGGTCTCCCCTTAACACCGGGGAGCTGTTTTTT.

The chain employs TRBV28 and TRBJ1-5; unclear D gene. The V and J ends lost 4 bases and 0 bases respectively, with 7 bases between them. Germline lookup yields CDR1 MDHEN and CDR2 SYDVKM. The CDR3 is 14 residues long. CDR3 protein: CASSYRSSNQPQHF. CDR3 DNA sequence: TGTGCCAGCAGTTACAGATCTAGCAATCAGCCCCAGCATTTT.